This TCR beta chain was identified in a study of cytomegalovirus exposure and HLA in healthy donors. V gave up 2 bases and J gave up 8 bases; unmatched junction bases: 8. Germline CDR1 is MGHRA and CDR2 is YSYEKL. CDR3 length: 15 amino acids. In regard to this clone: Its antigen remains unknown.

Notes on the study in general: TCR beta V segments were, for the most part, productive about 87% or about 30% of the time in an earlier analysis. Presence/absence results assume similar sequencing depth per donor, which may not hold.

PCR employed 60 Vbeta and 13 Jbeta primers. Generated by immunoSEQ multiplex PCR, the TCRdb table keeps only in-frame clones and is missing some. This table holds 100,000 to 150,000 clones, around 82% found once. The receptor comes from a woman aged 40 to 50 in good health and CMV-seropositive. The source material was PBMCs. The chain has TRBV4-1 and TRBJ2-7; 11 nucleotides agree with TRBD2. The CDR3 loop reads CASSQTTSGSPQQYF. The CDR3 DNA follows: TGCGCCAGCAGCCAAACCACTAGCGGGAGTCCCCAGCAGTACTTC.